This T cell receptor beta chain was recorded in a study of T cell responses to AZD1222 COVID-19 vaccine. Generated by immunoSEQ multiplex PCR, the TCRdb table keeps only in-frame clones and is missing some. The sample has about 150,000 clones; around 94% are singletons. Study results and caveats: Donors in the cohort were predominantly white British and more often female, and clonal diversity was possibly underestimated. Spike regions recognized by vaccine-associated CD4 TCRs spanned the protein, led by 160-218 and 743-854.

On this clone: What it binds is not known.

Specimen: peripheral blood, collected on day 0 of AZD1222 vaccination. The clonotype comes from an adult in good health.

DNA of the CDR3: TGTGCCAGCAGTTTAGACTCCGGCACAGATACGCAGTATTTT. This gives the protein CASSLDSGTDTQYF. The chain carries TRBV6-2 or TRBV6-3 and TRBJ2-3; D unclear. Trimming stripped 4 bases from V and 1 base from J, with 9 bases between. The CDR3 is 14 amino acids. CDR1 is MNHEY and CDR2 is SVGEGT in the germline V gene.